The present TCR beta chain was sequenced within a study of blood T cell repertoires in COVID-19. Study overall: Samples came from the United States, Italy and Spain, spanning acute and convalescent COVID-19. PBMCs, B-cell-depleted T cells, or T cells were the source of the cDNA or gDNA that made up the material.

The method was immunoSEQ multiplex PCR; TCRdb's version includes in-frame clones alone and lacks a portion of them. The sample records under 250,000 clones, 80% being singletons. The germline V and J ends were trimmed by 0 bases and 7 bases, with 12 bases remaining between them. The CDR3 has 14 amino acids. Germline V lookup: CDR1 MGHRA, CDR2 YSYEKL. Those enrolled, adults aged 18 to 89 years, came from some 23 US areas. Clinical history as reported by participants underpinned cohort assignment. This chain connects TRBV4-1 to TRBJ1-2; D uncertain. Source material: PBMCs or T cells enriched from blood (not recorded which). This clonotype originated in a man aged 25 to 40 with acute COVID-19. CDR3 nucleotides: TGCGCCAGCAGCCAAGAAATGATCGGTCGTGGCTACACCTTC. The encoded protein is CASSQEMIGRGYTF.